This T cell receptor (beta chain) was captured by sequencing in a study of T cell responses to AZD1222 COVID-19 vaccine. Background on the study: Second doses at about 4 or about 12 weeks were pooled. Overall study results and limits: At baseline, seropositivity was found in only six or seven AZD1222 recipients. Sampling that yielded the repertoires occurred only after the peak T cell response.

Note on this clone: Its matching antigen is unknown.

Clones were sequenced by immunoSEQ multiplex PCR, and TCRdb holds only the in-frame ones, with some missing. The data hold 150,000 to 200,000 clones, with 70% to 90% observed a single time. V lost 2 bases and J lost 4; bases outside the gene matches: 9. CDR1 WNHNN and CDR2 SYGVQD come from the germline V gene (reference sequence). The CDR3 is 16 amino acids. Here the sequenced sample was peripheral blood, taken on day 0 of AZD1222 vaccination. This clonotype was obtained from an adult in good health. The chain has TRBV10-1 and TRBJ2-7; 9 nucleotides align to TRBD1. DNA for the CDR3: TGCGCCAGCAGTGAGACCCGACAGGGGGATGGTTACGAGCAGTACTTC. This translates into CASSETRQGDGYEQYF.